This T cell receptor (beta chain) was captured in a study of blood T cell repertoires in COVID-19. About the research overall: Samples representing acute and convalescent COVID-19 were sourced from the United States, Italy and Spain. PBMCs, B-cell-depleted T cells, or T cells provided the cDNA or gDNA that made up the material.

This CDR3 is built from 16 residues. Germline CDR1 reads SGDLS; CDR2 reads YYNGEE. Unmatched junction bases numbered 0, after V lost 0 bases and J lost 1 base. Source study methods: Estimation of nucleated cell counts was performed using reference gene primer amplification. Sequenced by immunoSEQ multiplex PCR; TCRdb stores in-frame clones only, minus some. The V and J calls and the clone size are those of that table, but D and trimming were determined from the DNA. The data contain about 69,000 clones, roughly 80% of them singletons. The TCR originated in a woman of 80 years or more with acute or convalescent COVID-19. Sequenced material: peripheral blood. This chain connects TRBV9 to TRBJ2-3; 12 bases match TRBD2. Here the CDR3 reads CASSVGLAGGTDTQYF. The DNA for the CDR3 is TGTGCCAGCAGCGTAGGACTAGCGGGGGGCACAGATACGCAGTATTTT. Looking up the rest from reference TRBV9 and TRBJ2-3 gives the full variable domain: DSGVTQTPKHLITATGQRVTLRCSPRSGDLSVYWYQQSLDQGLQFLIQYYNGEERAKGNILERFSAQQFPDLHSELNLSSLELGDSALYFCASSVGLAGGTDTQYFGPGTRLTVL.